The present entry profiles one T cell receptor (beta chain) with its context. This record belongs to a study of blood T cell repertoires in COVID-19. The CDR3 length is 15 residues. V was pared by 0 bases and J by 5 bases, with 3 bases of the junction left unmatched. Germline CDR1 reads MNHNS; CDR2 reads SASEGT. The assay was immunoSEQ multiplex PCR, and TCRdb's table has in-frame clones only and misses some. Of some 350,000 clones listed, 75% to 90% were seen once; the top ten hold approximately 1%. This TCR was sampled from a man between 18 and 29 years old who had recovered from COVID-19. This rearrangement joins TRBV6-1 to TRBJ1-4; TRBD1 aligns across 7 bases. The sequenced sample consisted of PBMCs or T cells enriched from blood (not recorded which). In nucleotides, the CDR3 is TGTGCCAGCAGTGAAGCAGGGGGCGCGAATGAAAAACTGTTTTTT. This sequence encodes CASSEAGGANEKLFF.